This TCR beta chain was retrieved from a study of T cell changes during pregnancy in multiple sclerosis. This CDR3 is built from 15 residues. V shed 4 bases and J 6 bases; nucleotides not matched to a gene: 9. From germline, CDR1 is SGHTS and CDR2 YDEGEE. The table came from immunoSEQ multiplex PCR; TCRdb's copy has only in-frame clones and leaves some out. Of tens of thousands of clones listed, roughly 94% were seen once; the top ten hold around 5%. This rearrangement joins TRBV5-8 to TRBJ1-5; 8 bases map to TRBD1. The TCR was taken from a female donor with multiple sclerosis, enrolled in a pregnancy study. Material: CD8+ T cells from peripheral blood mononuclear cells, obtained before pregnancy. Here the CDR3 reads CASSIGQGSAQPQHF. The CDR3 nucleotides read TGTGCCAGCAGCATAGGACAGGGTTCCGCTCAGCCCCAGCATTTT.